What follows is one TCR beta chain and its context. Its specificity is unknown. These data are taken from a study of vaccination and CD4 T cells after COVID-19. The study's findings and limits: Convalescent patients had a median around 90% of reactive clones appearing only post-vaccination. Spike mono-reactivity was the property of 304 of 307 vaccine-specific clones in convalescent patients.

V was clipped by 6 bases and J by 5 bases; unmatched bases: 6. CDR1 and CDR2 from the germline V gene are MDHEN and SYDVKM. This CDR3 comprises 13 residues. Specified treatment: approximately nine-day PBMC culture with coronavirus spike peptide pools or control peptides (ViraFEST assay). Sequenced with the Oncomine TCR Beta short-read assay was DNA taken from cultured CD4+ T cells. From the PCR reads, TCRdb called clonotypes with MiXCR, one entry per CDR3 protein. The sample yields about 23,000 distinct CDR3 sequences, about 53% seen once. This chain uses TRBV28 with TRBJ1-1; TRBD1 aligns across 7 bases. The sequence was obtained from a human donor who had recovered from COVID-19. Sequencing input: CD4+ T cells from blood, cultured in vitro. CDR3 amino acids: CASRDRARTEAFF. CDR3 DNA: TGTGCCAGCAGAGACAGGGCTAGGACTGAAGCTTTCTTT.